The rows below give T cell receptor beta chains drawn from one sample of a study of T cell responses to AZD1222 COVID-19 vaccine. Profiled with immunoSEQ multiplex PCR; TCRdb holds only in-frame clones, not every one. The table shows more than 95,000 clones, with over 90% occurring only once. The sequencing used peripheral blood, collected on day 0 of AZD1222 vaccination. The receptor set was obtained from an adult in good health. Each CDR3 is given with its conserved first and last residue. A D gene is named only where the DNA matches it firmly. The size field is filled for only some rows; it gives once, few, many or a size class.

len: 14
d_gene: NA
abundance: NA
j_gene: TRBJ2-7
v_gene: TRBV7-2
CDR3nt: TGTGCCAGCCAAAAGCGGGCCTCCGTCTACGAGCAGTACTTC
CDR3aa: CASQKRASVYEQYF

len: 15
d_gene: TRBD1
abundance: NA
j_gene: TRBJ1-5
v_gene: TRBV30
CDR3nt: TGTGCCTGGAGTGTACGGGGACAGGGTGAGCAGCCCCAGCATTTT
CDR3aa: CAWSVRGQGEQPQHF

len: 15
d_gene: NA
abundance: NA
j_gene: TRBJ1-1
v_gene: TRBV5-1
CDR3nt: TGCGCCAGCAGCTTGACGGACGGGGGGGACACTGAAGCTTTCTTT
CDR3aa: CASSLTDGGDTEAFF

len: 15
d_gene: NA
abundance: NA
j_gene: TRBJ2-2
v_gene: TRBV27
CDR3nt: TGTGCCAGCAGTTTATCGCTCACGGGCGCGGGGGAGCTGTTTTTT
CDR3aa: CASSLSLTGAGELFF

len: 15
d_gene: TRBD1
abundance: NA
j_gene: TRBJ1-5
v_gene: TRBV7-9
CDR3nt: TGTGCCAGCAGCTCGGGACAGTTTAGCAATCAGCCCCAGCATTTT
CDR3aa: CASSSGQFSNQPQHF

len: 16
d_gene: NA
abundance: NA
j_gene: TRBJ2-2
v_gene: TRBV4-1
CDR3nt: TGCGCCAGCAGCCTCGGGACACGAGCGAACACCGGGGAGCTGTTTTTT
CDR3aa: CASSLGTRANTGELFF

len: 13
d_gene: NA
abundance: NA
j_gene: TRBJ1-2
v_gene: TRBV28
CDR3nt: TGTGCCAGCAGTTTCGGGGCCCACTATGGCTACACCTTC
CDR3aa: CASSFGAHYGYTF

len: 11
d_gene: NA
abundance: NA
j_gene: TRBJ2-1
v_gene: TRBV20-1
CDR3nt: TGCAGTGCTAGATCCGATAATGAGCAGTTCTTC
CDR3aa: CSARSDNEQFF

len: 11
d_gene: NA
abundance: NA
j_gene: TRBJ2-4
v_gene: TRBV2
CDR3nt: TGTGCCAGCAGTTCGGGAAACATTCAGTACTTC
CDR3aa: CASSSGNIQYF

len: 13
d_gene: NA
abundance: NA
j_gene: TRBJ2-1
v_gene: TRBV24-1
CDR3nt: TGTGCCACCAGTGAAAATGGCTACAATGAGCAGTTCTTC
CDR3aa: CATSENGYNEQFF

len: 11
d_gene: NA
abundance: NA
j_gene: TRBJ2-7
v_gene: TRBV2
CDR3nt: TGTGCCAGCAGTGGGGTCTACGAGCAGTACTTC
CDR3aa: CASSGVYEQYF

len: 14
d_gene: TRBD1
abundance: NA
j_gene: TRBJ2-5
v_gene: TRBV5-6
CDR3nt: TGTGCCAGCACCCAAGGGGGCACCACAGAGACCCAGTACTTC
CDR3aa: CASTQGGTTETQYF

len: 13
d_gene: NA
abundance: NA
j_gene: TRBJ1-4
v_gene: TRBV30
CDR3nt: TGTGCCTGGAGTGTAACCGTATTTGAAAAACTGTTTTTT
CDR3aa: CAWSVTVFEKLFF

len: 15
d_gene: NA
abundance: NA
j_gene: TRBJ1-6
v_gene: TRBV5-1
CDR3nt: TGCGCCAGCAGCTTGGAGCCGGCGAATAATTCACCCCTCCACTTT
CDR3aa: CASSLEPANNSPLHF

len: 16
d_gene: NA
abundance: once
j_gene: TRBJ2-7
v_gene: TRBV21-1
CDR3nt: TGTGCCAGCAGCAAAGCTTGGGAGAAGCGGGACTACGAGCAGTACTTC
CDR3aa: CASSKAWEKRDYEQYF

len: 14
d_gene: NA
abundance: NA
j_gene: TRBJ2-2
v_gene: TRBV4-3
CDR3nt: TGCGCCAGCAGCCAAAGAACGACATTCGGGGAGCTGTTTTTT
CDR3aa: CASSQRTTFGELFF

len: 16
d_gene: NA
abundance: NA
j_gene: TRBJ1-5
v_gene: TRBV2
CDR3nt: TGTGCCAGCAGATCGGGGGCATCCTTTAGCAATCAGCCCCAGCATTTT
CDR3aa: CASRSGASFSNQPQHF

len: 14
d_gene: TRBD1
abundance: NA
j_gene: TRBJ1-1
v_gene: TRBV5-1
CDR3nt: TGCGCCAGCAGCCTCTCGACAGGGAGCACTGAAGCTTTCTTT
CDR3aa: CASSLSTGSTEAFF

len: 14
d_gene: TRBD1
abundance: NA
j_gene: TRBJ2-7
v_gene: TRBV15
CDR3nt: TGTGCCACCAGCACCCGGACAGGCTCCTACGAGCAGTACTTC
CDR3aa: CATSTRTGSYEQYF

len: 13
d_gene: NA
abundance: NA
j_gene: TRBJ1-1
v_gene: TRBV11-2
CDR3nt: TGTGCCAGCAGCTTAAGCGGCGGCGCTGAAGCTTTCTTT
CDR3aa: CASSLSGGAEAFF

len: 15
d_gene: NA
abundance: NA
j_gene: TRBJ2-7
v_gene: TRBV10-2
CDR3nt: TGCGCCAGCAAATCATCCCCGGACAACTACTACGAGCAGTACTTC
CDR3aa: CASKSSPDNYYEQYF

len: 15
d_gene: TRBD1
abundance: once
j_gene: TRBJ1-2
v_gene: TRBV15
CDR3nt: TGTGCCACCAGCAGAGATAGGGGACAGTCTATCAGCTACACCTTC
CDR3aa: CATSRDRGQSISYTF

len: 15
d_gene: NA
abundance: NA
j_gene: TRBJ1-1
v_gene: TRBV2
CDR3nt: TGTGCCAGCAGTGAATCGGGGCAGGGAGCCACTGAAGCTTTCTTT
CDR3aa: CASSESGQGATEAFF

len: 15
d_gene: TRBD1
abundance: once
j_gene: TRBJ2-7
v_gene: TRBV6-5
CDR3nt: TGTGCCAGCAGTTACGTAGGACAGGGGAGGAACGAGCAGTACTTC
CDR3aa: CASSYVGQGRNEQYF

len: 16
d_gene: TRBD2
abundance: NA
j_gene: TRBJ2-7
v_gene: TRBV7-2
CDR3nt: TGTGCCAGCAGCTTAGCTAGCGGGAGGGCCCTCACCGAGCAGTACTTC
CDR3aa: CASSLASGRALTEQYF

len: 12
d_gene: TRBD2
abundance: NA
j_gene: TRBJ2-7
v_gene: TRBV29-1
CDR3nt: TGCAGCGTTGTGGGGGAGGGCTACGAGCAGTACTTC
CDR3aa: CSVVGEGYEQYF

len: 14
d_gene: NA
abundance: NA
j_gene: TRBJ1-4
v_gene: TRBV4-1
CDR3nt: TGCGCCAGCAGCCAAGCAGGGGCGTATGAAAAACTGTTTTTT
CDR3aa: CASSQAGAYEKLFF

len: 17
d_gene: TRBD2
abundance: NA
j_gene: TRBJ2-1
v_gene: TRBV24-1
CDR3nt: TGTGCCACCAGTGATCAGAGCGGGAGAGGGGCCTACAATGAGCAGTTCTTC
CDR3aa: CATSDQSGRGAYNEQFF

len: 14
d_gene: NA
abundance: NA
j_gene: TRBJ1-1
v_gene: TRBV30
CDR3nt: TGTGCCTGGAGTGTACGGTTGGTGCTCACTGAAGCTTTCTTT
CDR3aa: CAWSVRLVLTEAFF

len: 15
d_gene: NA
abundance: NA
j_gene: TRBJ2-7
v_gene: TRBV10-1
CDR3nt: TGCGCCAGCAGTCATACCTTCGGTGGACCCTACGAGCAGTACTTC
CDR3aa: CASSHTFGGPYEQYF

len: 16
d_gene: TRBD2
abundance: NA
j_gene: TRBJ2-3
v_gene: TRBV27
CDR3nt: TGTGCCAGCAGTTTATCGGCTAGCGGGGTCACAGATACGCAGTATTTT
CDR3aa: CASSLSASGVTDTQYF

len: 14
d_gene: NA
abundance: NA
j_gene: TRBJ1-2
v_gene: TRBV2
CDR3nt: TGTGCCAGCAGTGAAAGAGGACAGCTATATGGCTACACCTTC
CDR3aa: CASSERGQLYGYTF

len: 14
d_gene: NA
abundance: NA
j_gene: TRBJ2-7
v_gene: TRBV3-1/TRBV3-2
CDR3nt: TGTGCCAGCAGCCCGGCCAGGGGTTCCTACGAGCAGTACTTC
CDR3aa: CASSPARGSYEQYF

len: 14
d_gene: NA
abundance: NA
j_gene: TRBJ1-6
v_gene: TRBV4-1
CDR3nt: TGCGCCAGCAGCCATAGGACTCCTGGTTCACCCCTCCACTTT
CDR3aa: CASSHRTPGSPLHF

len: 16
d_gene: TRBD2
abundance: NA
j_gene: TRBJ2-1
v_gene: TRBV3-1/TRBV3-2
CDR3nt: TGTGCCAGCAGTCGATCAGCGGGGGGGTTCTCGGCTGAGCAGTTCTTC
CDR3aa: CASSRSAGGFSAEQFF

len: 12
d_gene: NA
abundance: few
j_gene: TRBJ2-2
v_gene: TRBV6-5
CDR3nt: TGTGCCAGCAGCCCCGATCTCGGGGAGCTGTTTTTT
CDR3aa: CASSPDLGELFF

len: 15
d_gene: TRBD1
abundance: NA
j_gene: TRBJ1-4
v_gene: TRBV3-1/TRBV3-2
CDR3nt: TGTGCCAGCAGCCAAGATGACAGGGGGAGCGAAAAACTGTTTTTT
CDR3aa: CASSQDDRGSEKLFF

len: 12
d_gene: NA
abundance: NA
j_gene: TRBJ1-5
v_gene: TRBV27
CDR3nt: TGTGCCAGCAGTTCCGGGGATCAGCCCCAGCATTTT
CDR3aa: CASSSGDQPQHF

len: 15
d_gene: NA
abundance: NA
j_gene: TRBJ2-7
v_gene: TRBV10-3
CDR3nt: TGTGCCATCAGTGGACAGCCCCGAGGAGGATACGAGCAGTACTTC
CDR3aa: CAISGQPRGGYEQYF

len: 15
d_gene: TRBD2
abundance: NA
j_gene: TRBJ2-5
v_gene: TRBV28
CDR3nt: TGTGCCAGCACGTGGGGCGGGAGGGCCTTTGAGACCCAGTACTTC
CDR3aa: CASTWGGRAFETQYF

len: 15
d_gene: TRBD2
abundance: NA
j_gene: TRBJ2-2
v_gene: TRBV10-3
CDR3nt: TGTGCCACGTCAGAGGGCGGGGGGAACACCGGGGAGCTGTTTTTT
CDR3aa: CATSEGGGNTGELFF

len: 14
d_gene: TRBD2
abundance: NA
j_gene: TRBJ2-3
v_gene: TRBV11-3
CDR3nt: TGTGCCAGCAGCCCGACCGGGGGGTCAGATACGCAGTATTTT
CDR3aa: CASSPTGGSDTQYF